A single sample gave rise to the 31 T cell receptor beta chains below, sequenced in a study of control samples from healthy donors and cancer patients. Assay: immunoSEQ multiplex PCR; the TCRdb copy retains only in-frame clones and omits some. In the table there are about 100,000 clones, 92% of which are singletons. The sequencing input was blood. The receptor set was obtained from a woman aged 18 to 35 in good health.

The chain employs TRBV6-4 and TRBJ2-3; D might be TRBD2 (5 bases). CDR3 length: 15 amino acids. V dropped 5 bases and J dropped 4 bases, with 16 bases sitting between them. CDR1 and CDR2 (germline): MRHNA, SNTAGT. CDR3 sequence: CASSPTSGIPDTQYF. CDR3 in DNA: TGTGCCAGCAGTCCCACATCGGGGATTCCAGATACGCAGTATTTT.

V usage is TRBV7-9 and J usage is TRBJ2-1; TRBD2 matches 11 bases. The CDR3 extends over 18 amino acids. J gave up 3 bases and V 3 bases, and 10 bases lay outside the gene matches. Germline loops: CDR1 SEHNR, CDR2 FQNEAQ (reference sequence). The CDR3 nucleotides are TGTGCCAGCAGCTTCCCCACTAGCGGGAGAGGATTCTACAATGAGCAGTTCTTC. This codes for CASSFPTSGRGFYNEQFF.

The gene calls are TRBV5-1 and TRBJ1-3; 7 bases align to TRBD1. Germline CDR1 and CDR2: SGHRS and YFSETQ. Trimming removed 3 bases from V and 4 bases from J; junction bases left unmatched: 4. This CDR3 comprises 14 residues. This chain's CDR3 is CASSSQGRGNTIYF. For the CDR3, the DNA is TGCGCCAGCAGCTCACAGGGGCGAGGAAACACCATATATTTT.

The V gene is TRBV5-6, the J gene TRBJ1-6; TRBD1 is a possible D gene (5 bases). The CDR3 totals 13 residues. CDR1 is SGHDT and CDR2 is YYEEEE in the germline V gene. Trimming left V 0 bases short and J 13 bases short, with 11 bases between. The CDR3 region has the DNA TGTGCCAGCAGCTTGGGAGCGGGGGTGCCCCTCCACTTT. The encoded protein is CASSLGAGVPLHF.

The rearrangement joins TRBV19 to TRBJ2-1; D remains ambiguous. Germline CDR1 and CDR2: LNHDA and SQIVND (reference sequence). V lost 6 bases and J 6 bases, leaving 12 bases between the germline ends. The CDR3 is 13 amino acids. The DNA of the CDR3 is TGTGCCAGTAGGCGGTGGGTCGGCAATGAGCAGTTCTTC. It encodes CASRRWVGNEQFF.

This chain uses TRBV27 with TRBJ1-2; maybe TRBD1 (5 bases). Trimming shortened V by 5 bases and J by 1 base, and 8 bases separated the two germline ends. Germline V gene data show CDR1 as MNHEY and CDR2 as SMNVEV (reference sequence). The CDR3 has 13 amino acids. CDR3 in DNA: TGTGCCAGCAGTCCCGACAGTAACTATGGCTACACCTTC. This translates into CASSPDSNYGYTF.

This chain links TRBV29-1 with TRBJ2-1; D remains ambiguous. The CDR3 has 14 amino acids. Trimming left V 2 bases short and J 0 bases short, with 8 bases between. From germline, CDR1 is SQVTM and CDR2 ANQGSEA. CDR3: CSVEFPISYNEQFF. The CDR3 DNA follows: TGCAGCGTTGAATTTCCTATCTCCTACAATGAGCAGTTCTTC.

V usage is TRBV6-2 or TRBV6-3 and J usage is TRBJ1-1; weak D call: TRBD1 (5 bases). The CDR3 loop spans 13 amino acids. The germline gives CDR1 MNHEY, CDR2 SVGEGT. The V and J ends lost 2 bases and 4 bases respectively, with 8 bases between them. CDR3 DNA sequence: TGTGCCAGCAGTTACAGGACAACCACTGAAGCTTTCTTT. Translated: CASSYRTTTEAFF.

The chain recombines TRBV19 with TRBJ1-3; D is undetermined. From germline, CDR1 is LNHDA and CDR2 SQIVND (reference sequence). Trimming stripped 4 bases from V and 5 bases from J, with 6 bases between. CDR3 length: 12 residues. Here the CDR3 reads CASSTVRNTIYF. In nucleotides, the CDR3 is TGTGCCAGTAGTACAGTAAGAAACACCATATATTTT. The full variable domain, with the rest looked up from reference TRBV19 and TRBJ1-3, is DGGITQSPKYLFRKEGQNVTLSCEQNLNHDAMYWYRQDPGQGLRLIYYSQIVNDFQKGDIAEGYSVSREKKESFPLTVTSAQKNPTAFYLCASSTVRNTIYFGEGSWLTVV.

The rearrangement joins TRBV6-5 to TRBJ2-5; TRBD2 matches 7 bases. V trimming: 2 bases; J trimming: 5 bases; junction bases outside the gene matches: 2. This CDR3 is built from 13 residues. Germline CDR1 reads MNHEY; CDR2 reads SVGAGI. This chain's CDR3 is CASSYLAAETQYF. CDR3 coding DNA: TGTGCCAGCAGTTACCTAGCGGCCGAGACCCAGTACTTC.

The genes are TRBV4-3 and TRBJ2-1, with 10 bases lining up with TRBD2. CDR1 and CDR2 (germline): LGHNA, YSLEER. With 0 bases clipped from V and 8 bases from J, the junction kept 16 bases outside the gene matches. The CDR3 runs 19 residues. The CDR3: CASSQDLPSGSRGSDEQFF. CDR3 sequence (DNA): TGCGCCAGCAGCCAAGATTTACCTAGCGGGAGCCGGGGTTCGGATGAGCAGTTCTTC.

The chain is built from TRBV6-5 and TRBJ2-3; 10 nucleotides match TRBD2. J was trimmed by 6 bases and V by 2 bases; bases with no gene match: 8. Germline CDR1 and CDR2: MNHEY and SVGAGI. This CDR3 region has 16 residues. The CDR3 region has the DNA TGTGCCAGCAGTTACCCTCCAGCGGGGGGGTTGGATACGCAGTATTTT. It is translated as CASSYPPAGGLDTQYF.

V usage is TRBV15 and J usage is TRBJ2-5; maybe TRBD2 (5 bases). Germline V CDR1 and CDR2: LNHNV, YYDKDF (reference sequence). This CDR3 has 15 amino acids. Trimming pared 3 bases from V and 2 bases from J, leaving 13 bases between. The CDR3 DNA is TGTGCCACCAGCAGCCGACGGACTCTACAAGAGACCCAGTACTTC. This translates into CATSSRRTLQETQYF. The whole variable domain, remainder taken from reference TRBV15 and TRBJ2-5, is DAMVIQNPRYQVTQFGKPVTLSCSQTLNHNVMYWYQQKSSQAPKLLFHYYDKDFNNEADTPDNFQSRRPNTSFCFLDIRSPGLGDTAMYLCATSSRRTLQETQYFGPGTRLLVL.

CDR3 region: CASSYRQGWNQPQHF. In DNA, the CDR3 is TGTGCCAGCAGTTACCGACAGGGATGGAATCAGCCCCAGCATTTT. The V and J genes are TRBV6-5 and TRBJ1-5; 7 bases are a match to TRBD1. The CDR3 extends over 15 amino acids. Germline V gene data show CDR1 as MNHEY and CDR2 as SVGAGI. The ends lost 2 bases at V and 4 bases at J; junction bases unmatched: 5.

The chain combines TRBV3-1 (or the pseudogene TRBV3-2) with TRBJ2-7; D is possibly TRBD1 (6 bases). V was trimmed by 4 bases and J by 9 bases, leaving 13 bases between them. The germline gives CDR1 LGHDT, CDR2 YNNKEL (reference sequence). CDR3 size: 12 residues. The CDR3 here is CASSPNTGWQYF. The CDR3 nucleotides are TGTGCCAGCAGCCCAAACACAGGGTGGCAGTACTTC.

J is TRBJ2-7 and V is TRBV6-2 or TRBV6-3, with D tentatively TRBD1 (6 bases). V was cut by 2 bases and J by 4 bases, with 9 bases left in between. Germline lookup yields CDR1 MNHEY and CDR2 SVGEGT. The CDR3 totals 13 residues. The CDR3 loop is CASSYVGAYEQYF. CDR3 DNA sequence: TGTGCCAGCAGTTACGTGGGGGCTTACGAGCAGTACTTC.

The chain uses TRBV9 and TRBJ1-2; the match to TRBD1 covers 8 bases. The CDR3 sequence is 14 residues long. V dropped 4 bases and J dropped 8; count of bases not matched to a gene: 10. Germline CDR1 SGDLS, CDR2 YYNGEE. DNA for the CDR3: TGTGCCAGCAGCCCCTGGACAGGGAGAGAGGGCTACACCTTC. It translates to CASSPWTGREGYTF.

The chain employs TRBV30 and TRBJ2-6; D is possibly TRBD2 (6 bases). CDR3 length: 14 residues. Germline V lookup: CDR1 GTSNPN, CDR2 SVGIG (reference sequence). V lost 0 bases and J 12 bases, leaving 15 bases between the germline ends. CDR3 coding DNA: TGTGCCTGGAGTGTGGGAGGCAGAACGTTCGTCCTGACTTTC. Translated, it gives CAWSVGGRTFVLTF. The full variable domain, with the rest looked up from reference TRBV30 and TRBJ2-6, is SQTIHQWPATLVQPVGSPLSLECTVEGTSNPNLYWYRQAAGRGLQLLFYSVGIGQISSEVPQNLSASRPQDRQFILSSKKLLLSDSGFYLCAWSVGGRTFVLTFGAGSRLTVL.

V gene TRBV30 combines with J gene TRBJ1-3; no reliable D call. Germline CDR1 reads GTSNPN; CDR2 reads SVGIG (reference sequence). The CDR3 covers 15 residues. V lost 2 bases, J lost 7 bases, and 18 bases lay in between. DNA of the CDR3: TGTGCCTGGAGTAACGCTGCGGGTCCCCTGAACACCATATATTTT. This codes for CAWSNAAGPLNTIYF.

The table lists this clone with a count of one. J is TRBJ2-5 and V is TRBV18, with unresolved D. The CDR3 spans 13 residues. V was clipped by 3 bases and J by 4 bases, with 9 bases between them. Germline V gene lookup returns CDR1 KGHSH and CDR2 LQKENI. CDR3 bases: TGTGCCAGCTCACCGGCGTCCCTAGAGACCCAGTACTTC. Its protein is CASSPASLETQYF.

The chain links TRBV28 to TRBJ1-4, with D unresolved. Germline V gene sequence: CDR1 MDHEN, CDR2 SYDVKM. CDR3 length equals 12 residues. Trimming stripped 6 bases from V and 7 bases from J, with 9 bases between. CDR3 amino acids: CASRQSGEKLFF. The CDR3 nucleotides are TGTGCCAGCAGGCAGTCGGGTGAAAAACTGTTTTTT.

The chain uses TRBV5-1 and TRBJ2-2; D tentatively reads TRBD1 or TRBD2 (5 bases each). The CDR3 contains 17 residues. The germline CDR1 and CDR2 sequences are SGHRS and YFSETQ. The V and J ends lost 0 bases and 0 bases respectively, with 12 bases between them. CDR3 in amino acids: CASSLGRGLANTGELFF. For the CDR3, the DNA is TGCGCCAGCAGCTTGGGTCGGGGCCTTGCGAACACCGGGGAGCTGTTTTTT.

The gene calls are TRBV18 and TRBJ1-1; D gene unclear. Germline CDR1 and CDR2: KGHSH and LQKENI. The CDR3 length is 12 residues. V was shortened by 3 bases and J by 4 bases, with 6 bases between the two germline ends. In nucleotides, the CDR3 is TGTGCCAGCTCACCCTCGGCCACTGAAGCTTTCTTT. This sequence encodes CASSPSATEAFF.

This rearrangement joins TRBV15 to TRBJ2-3; D possibly corresponds to TRBD2 (6 bases). The V end was cut by 1 base, the J end by 1 base, with 9 bases between. The length of the CDR3 is 15 residues. Germline V gives CDR1 LNHNV, CDR2 YYDKDF (reference sequence). The CDR3 bases are TGTGCCACCAGCAGAGTAGTAGCGGGCACAGATACGCAGTATTTT. Translation: CATSRVVAGTDTQYF.

The chain employs TRBV30 and TRBJ1-4; possible D gene TRBD1, 5 bases. Germline-derived CDR1 and CDR2 are GTSNPN and SVGIG (reference sequence). The CDR3 has 14 amino acids. Trimming removed 0 bases from V and 3 bases from J, with 8 bases in between. The CDR3 nucleotides are TGTGCCTGGAGTGTGGGGCTGGCTAATGAAAAACTGTTTTTT. Translating it yields CAWSVGLANEKLFF.

This clone was observed once. The chain combines TRBV12-3 or TRBV12-4 with TRBJ1-4; TRBD1 is a possible D gene (5 bases). Trimming stripped 4 bases from V and 8 bases from J, with 11 bases between. CDR3 size: 13 residues. The CDR3 nucleotides read TGTGCCAGCAGTTCCCGGGGGAGGGAAAAACTGTTTTTT. Translation gives CASSSRGREKLFF.

DNA of the CDR3: TGTGCCAGCAGCCAACGGGGATTCGGGACTGAAGCTTTCTTT. This sequence encodes CASSQRGFGTEAFF. The genes are TRBV7-2 and TRBJ1-1, with unresolved D. Germline V CDR1 and CDR2: SGHTA, FQGNSA. The CDR3 covers 14 residues. V lost 5 bases and J 5 bases, leaving 15 bases between the germline ends.

V gene TRBV3-1 (or the pseudogene TRBV3-2) combines with J gene TRBJ2-7; a weak D match, TRBD1 (6 bases). CDR3 length: 16 residues. Trimming removed 3 bases at V and 3 bases at J, with 18 bases between. CDR1 LGHDT and CDR2 YNNKEL come from the germline V gene (reference sequence). This CDR3 is CASSHPSLGAIYEQYF. CDR3 bases: TGTGCCAGCAGCCACCCCTCACTGGGGGCTATCTACGAGCAGTACTTC.

This clone is a singleton in its sample. The rearrangement joins TRBV14 to TRBJ1-4; D is possibly TRBD1 (6 bases). Trimming shortened V by 0 bases and J by 8 bases, and 10 bases separated the two germline ends. The germline gives CDR1 SGHDN, CDR2 FVKESK. The CDR3 is 14 residues long. This CDR3 reads CASSQEGAREKLFF. CDR3 sequence (DNA): TGTGCCAGCAGCCAAGAGGGGGCGCGAGAAAAACTGTTTTTT.

This chain uses TRBV19 with TRBJ2-5; D not certain. From germline, CDR1 is LNHDA and CDR2 SQIVND (reference sequence). The CDR3 is 12 amino acids. V was pared by 5 bases and J by 0 bases, with 4 bases between. This CDR3 reads CASSSYQETQYF. CDR3 DNA sequence: TGTGCCAGTAGTTCGTACCAAGAGACCCAGTACTTC.

The chain is built from TRBV7-8 and TRBJ1-2; the match to TRBD1 covers 7 bases. This CDR3 spans 13 amino acids. Germline CDR1 and CDR2: SGHVS and FQNEAQ. V was clipped by 4 bases and J by 4 bases; unmatched bases: 3. CDR3 sequence: CASSSRDSYGYTF. The CDR3 DNA reads TGTGCCAGCAGCTCTCGGGACAGCTATGGCTACACCTTC.